The T cell receptor beta chain described here comes from a study of STAT5B mutations in CD4+ large granular lymphocyte leukemia. General study points: CD4-sorted patient repertoires seemed more clonal than healthy CD4+ repertoires.

In regard to this clone: The target antigen is unknown.

Authors' processing steps: Lowest detectable productive clonotype frequency was 2.59 x 10-5. Here immunoSEQ multiplex PCR was the method, and the copy in TCRdb shows in-frame clones only, minus some. The DNA gave D and trimming, while V, J and clone size come from that table. The table records tens of thousands of clones, approximately 80% of them present only once. Sequenced input: CD4+ T cells from blood buffy coats. The source of this sequence is a human donor in good health.

As DNA, the CDR3 is TGCAGCGTCGCCCAGACAGGGGGCTTCGGCGAGCAGTACTTC. This codes for CSVAQTGGFGEQYF. The genes are TRBV29-1 and TRBJ2-5; TRBD1 matches 10 bases. The J call is uncertain, as TRBJ2-7 better fits the DNA end. The CDR3 loop spans 14 amino acids. CDR1 is SQVTM, CDR2 ANQGSEA, per germline.